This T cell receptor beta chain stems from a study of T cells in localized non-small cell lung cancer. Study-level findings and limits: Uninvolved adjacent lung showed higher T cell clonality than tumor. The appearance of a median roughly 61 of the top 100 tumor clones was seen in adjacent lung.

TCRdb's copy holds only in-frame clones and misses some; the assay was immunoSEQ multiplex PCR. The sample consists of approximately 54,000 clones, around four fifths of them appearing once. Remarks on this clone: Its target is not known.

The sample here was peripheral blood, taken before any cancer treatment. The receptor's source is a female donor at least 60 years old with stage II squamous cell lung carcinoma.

Here the CDR3 reads CASGLLRTGAGTTDTQYF. DNA of the CDR3: TGTGCCAGCGGACTACTGAGGACAGGGGCAGGGACCACAGATACGCAGTATTTT. J is TRBJ2-3 and V is TRBV27; TRBD1 agrees at 9 bases. There are 18 residues in the CDR3. V trimming: 8 bases; J trimming: 2 bases; junction bases outside the gene matches: 17. The germline V gene has CDR1 MNHEY and CDR2 SMNVEV (reference sequence).